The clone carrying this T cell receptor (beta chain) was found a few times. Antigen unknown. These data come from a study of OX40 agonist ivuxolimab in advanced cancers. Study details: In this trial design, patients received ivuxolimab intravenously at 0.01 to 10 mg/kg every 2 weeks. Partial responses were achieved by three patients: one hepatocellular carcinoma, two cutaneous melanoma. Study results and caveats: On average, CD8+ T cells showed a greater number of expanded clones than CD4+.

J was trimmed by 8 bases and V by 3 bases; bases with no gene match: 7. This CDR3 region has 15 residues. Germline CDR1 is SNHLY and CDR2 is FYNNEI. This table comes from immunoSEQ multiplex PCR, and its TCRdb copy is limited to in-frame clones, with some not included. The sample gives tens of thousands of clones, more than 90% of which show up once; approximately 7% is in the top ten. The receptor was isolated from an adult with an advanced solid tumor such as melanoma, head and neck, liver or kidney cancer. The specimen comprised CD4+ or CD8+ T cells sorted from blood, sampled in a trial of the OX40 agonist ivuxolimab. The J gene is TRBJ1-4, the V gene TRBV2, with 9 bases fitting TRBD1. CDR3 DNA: TGTGCCAGCAGTGATCGGGGACAGGGCAGCGAAAAACTGTTTTTT. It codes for CASSDRGQGSEKLFF. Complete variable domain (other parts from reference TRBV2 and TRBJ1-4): EPEVTQTPSHQVTQMGQEVILRCVPISNHLYFYWYRQILGQKVEFLVSFYNNEISEKSEIFDDQFSVERPDGSNFTLKIRSTKLEDSAMYFCASSDRGQGSEKLFFGSGTQLSVL.